This T cell receptor beta chain emerged from a study of blood T cell repertoires in COVID-19. Source study methods: Reference gene primer amplification gave nucleated cell count estimates. Clones were read by immunoSEQ multiplex PCR, and TCRdb kept only the in-frame ones, dropping some. V and J calls and clone size are copied from that table; D and trimming were computed from the DNA. The sample includes approximately 230,000 clones, over 75% of them seen just once. CDR1 SGDLS and CDR2 YYNGEE come from the germline V gene. The ends were cut back, 4 bases at V and 5 bases at J, with 13 bases in the middle. This CDR3 is 14 amino acids long.

This chain uses TRBV9 with TRBJ1-5, with D perhaps matching TRBD1 (5 bases). This receptor was identified in a man aged 40-55 years who had recovered from COVID-19. Sample: PBMCs or T cells enriched from blood (not recorded which). CDR3 bases: TGTGCCAGCAGCCCGGGGGGTGGGTATCAGCCCCAGCATTTT. Encoded protein: CASSPGGGYQPQHF.